Below are 18 T cell receptor beta chains sequenced from a single sample in a study of T cell repertoires in cytomegalovirus infection. TCRdb re-analysed the reads in MiXCR, keeping a single row per CDR3 protein. The sample includes 150,000 to 200,000 distinct CDR3 sequences, roughly a fifth of them seen just once. Sequencing used PBMCs. Every receptor here comes from a human donor in good health (CMV status not recorded). Some clones in this sample may be carry-over from other donors' samples.

CDR3 nucleotide sequence: TGTGCCACCAGTGAGGCTAGCGGGACCCATGAGCAGTTCTTC. This translates into CATSEASGTHEQFF. The V and J genes are TRBV24-1 and TRBJ2-1; 9 positions agree with TRBD2. The CDR3 runs to 14 residues. Germline CDR1 KGHDR, CDR2 SFDVKD. With 4 bases clipped from V and 8 bases from J, the junction kept 5 bases outside the gene matches.

CDR3: CASSLDPSGQPQHF. Written as DNA, the CDR3 is TGCGCCAGCAGCTTGGACCCGTCAGGTCAGCCCCAGCATTTT. The rearrangement links TRBV4-1 to TRBJ1-5; D not certain. CDR1 and CDR2 (germline): MGHRA, YSYEKL. V shed 5 bases and J shed 6 bases, with 14 bases lying between them. This CDR3 region has 14 residues.

This clonotype came up a few times. This sequence joins TRBV27 and TRBJ1-6; possibly TRBD1 for D (6 bases). The V and J ends lost 2 bases and 5 bases respectively, with 10 bases between them. This CDR3 is 15 amino acids long. Germline values: CDR1 MNHEY, CDR2 SMNVEV (reference sequence). The CDR3 DNA is TGTGCCAGCAGTTTAAGACAGGTGGATAATTCACCCCTCCACTTT. This encodes CASSLRQVDNSPLHF.

This clonotype showed up just a few times. This chain connects TRBV6-2 or TRBV6-3 to TRBJ2-5, with a weak D call TRBD2 (5 bases). With 4 bases removed from V and 1 base from J, the gap between germline ends came to 10 bases. Germline-derived CDR1 and CDR2 are MNHEY and SVGEGT. This CDR3 has 14 amino acids. The chain's CDR3 is CASSWWEFQETQYF. The CDR3 region has the DNA TGTGCCAGCAGTTGGTGGGAGTTCCAAGAGACCCAGTACTTC.

Many counts were recorded for this clonotype. V is TRBV7-9 and J is TRBJ1-3; unclear D gene. The germline V gene has CDR1 SEHNR and CDR2 FQNEAQ (reference sequence). V lost 1 base and J lost 2, with 6 bases in between. The CDR3 length is 14 residues. The CDR3 DNA sequence: TGTGCCAGCAGCTTAGACGGACCTGGAAACACCATATATTTT. It codes for CASSLDGPGNTIYF.

This clonotype has a handful of counts. The rearrangement joins TRBV6-1 to TRBJ1-3; D is uncertain. Germline V gene lookup returns CDR1 MNHNS and CDR2 SASEGT. This CDR3 has 14 amino acids. The V and J ends lost 3 bases and 0 bases respectively, with 6 bases between them. The CDR3 spells CASSDGLSGNTIYF. For the CDR3, the DNA is TGTGCCAGCAGTGATGGGCTCTCTGGAAACACCATATATTTT.

The chain uses TRBV29-1 and TRBJ1-4, with 9 bases that match TRBD1. The germline CDR1 and CDR2 sequences are SQVTM and ANQGSEA. V was pared by 6 bases and J by 6 bases, with 8 bases of the junction left unmatched. The CDR3 contains 14 residues. The CDR3 is CSVARTGDYEKLFF. CDR3 coding DNA: TGCAGCGTCGCCCGGACAGGGGACTATGAAAAACTGTTTTTT.

V gene TRBV19 combines with J gene TRBJ2-7; D is unresolved. Trimming removed 6 bases from V and 6 bases from J, with 12 bases in between. The CDR3 covers 12 residues. Germline V gives CDR1 LNHDA, CDR2 SQIVND (reference sequence). CDR3 region: CASRNTFGEQYF. DNA for the CDR3: TGTGCCAGTAGAAACACCTTCGGCGAGCAGTACTTC.

The chain joins TRBV6-1 to TRBJ1-2; 7 nucleotides line up with TRBD1. Germline V CDR1 and CDR2: MNHNS, SASEGT. CDR3 size: 10 residues. With V trimmed by 9 bases and J by 8 bases, 3 bases remained unmatched. CDR3 bases: TGTGCCAGTACAGGGGACGGCTACACCTTC. It yields the protein CASTGDGYTF.

CDR3 nucleotides: TGTGCCAGCAGCGCACACCTTCGGAGTGCACCAACGAGTGGAAACACCATATATTTT. It is translated as CASSAHLRSAPTSGNTIYF. The chain joins TRBV9 to TRBJ1-3; D call uncertain. Germline CDR1 reads SGDLS; CDR2 reads YYNGEE. Trimming left V 3 bases short and J 3 bases short, with 25 bases between. The CDR3 covers 19 residues.

This clonotype was counted between two and nine times. V gene TRBV6-1 combines with J gene TRBJ2-1; no clear D. V gave up 1 base and J gave up 0 bases, with 10 bases separating them. The CDR3 covers 16 residues. CDR1 is MNHNS, CDR2 SASEGT, per germline. The CDR3 DNA follows: TGTGCCAGCAGTGAAGATGGTGATAGCTCCTACAATGAGCAGTTCTTC. This codes for CASSEDGDSSYNEQFF.

The chain has TRBV5-1 and TRBJ2-5; TRBD1 might be the D (5 bases). There are 14 residues in the CDR3. V was cut by 0 bases and J by 4 bases, with 10 bases left in between. Germline V CDR1 and CDR2: SGHRS, YFSETQ. The CDR3 coding sequence is TGCGCCAGCAGCTTGGAGGGGAATGGAGAGACCCAGTACTTC. It encodes CASSLEGNGETQYF. The whole variable domain, remainder taken from reference TRBV5-1 and TRBJ2-5, is KAGVTQTPRYLIKTRGQQVTLSCSPISGHRSVSWYQQTPGQGLQFLFEYFSETQRNKGNFPGRFSGRQFSNSRSEMNVSTLELGDSALYLCASSLEGNGETQYFGPGTRLLVL.

The chain combines TRBV12-3 or TRBV12-4 with TRBJ1-5; 10 bases map to TRBD1. The junction had 8 bases not matched to a gene; V was cut back by 8 bases and J by 4 bases. The CDR3 is made up of 15 amino acids. This CDR3 reads CASGRPGQGNQPQHF. Here the CDR3 DNA reads TGTGCCAGCGGACGACCGGGACAGGGGAATCAGCCCCAGCATTTT.

The V and J genes are TRBV4-2 and TRBJ2-7; 8 bases map to TRBD1. The length of the CDR3 is 14 residues. The junction had 5 bases not matched to a gene; V was cut back by 5 bases and J by 2 bases. CDR1 is LGHNA and CDR2 is YNFKEQ in the germline V gene. Here the CDR3 reads CASSEVTGAYEQYF. The CDR3 DNA reads TGTGCCAGCAGCGAAGTGACAGGGGCCTACGAGCAGTACTTC.

The gene calls are TRBV5-1 and TRBJ2-5; 10 nucleotides line up with TRBD2. The CDR3 runs to 19 residues. V trimming: 7 bases; J trimming: 1 base; junction bases outside the gene matches: 19. Germline loops: CDR1 SGHRS, CDR2 YFSETQ. The CDR3 here is CASGNGWISSGGLQETQYF. The CDR3 region has the DNA TGCGCCAGCGGGAACGGATGGATTTCTAGCGGGGGCCTCCAAGAGACCCAGTACTTC. Full variable domain (missing parts from reference TRBV5-1 and TRBJ2-5): KAGVTQTPRYLIKTRGQQVTLSCSPISGHRSVSWYQQTPGQGLQFLFEYFSETQRNKGNFPGRFSGRQFSNSRSEMNVSTLELGDSALYLCASGNGWISSGGLQETQYFGPGTRLLVL.

This clonotype appeared many times. CDR3 DNA sequence: TGTGCCAGCAGCCTAGGGGAAGGCCGGGTCAATCAGCCCCAGCATTTT. Translated: CASSLGEGRVNQPQHF. This chain links TRBV7-8 with TRBJ1-5, with a weak D call TRBD1 (5 bases). The CDR3 contains 16 residues. Trimming stripped 5 bases from V and 3 bases from J, with 17 bases between. Germline values: CDR1 SGHVS, CDR2 FQNEAQ.

V and J are TRBV28 and TRBJ2-5; a weak D match, TRBD1 (5 bases). CDR1 MDHEN and CDR2 SYDVKM come from the germline V gene. CDR3 length: 12 amino acids. Trimming cost V 10 bases and J 7 bases, with 16 bases left between them. CDR3 in amino acids: CATARTSRTQYF. For the CDR3, the DNA is TGTGCCACCGCCAGGACAAGCAGGACCCAGTACTTC.

The sample holds many counts of this clonotype. The V and J genes are TRBV7-2 and TRBJ1-2; weak D call: TRBD1 (5 bases). CDR1 and CDR2 (germline): SGHTA, FQGNSA. V lost 5 bases and J lost 2, with 12 bases in between. This CDR3 is 14 amino acids long. In DNA, the CDR3 is TGTGCCAGCAGCCTAGACAGATTAAACTATGGCTACACCTTC. It codes for CASSLDRLNYGYTF.